This T cell receptor beta chain was observed in a study of blood T cell repertoires in COVID-19. Study information: Sites in the United States, Italy and Spain provided acute and convalescent COVID-19 samples.

The repertoire was sequenced with immunoSEQ multiplex PCR; TCRdb's copy has only in-frame clones and lacks some. Of about 330,000 clones detected, 88% appear once; the ten largest clones hold less than 6.5%. Either two negative PCRs, clearance, or symptom resolution qualified Cohort 3 donors as recovered. The CDR3 is made up of 14 amino acids. Trimming took 3 bases from V and 5 from J, leaving 13 bases between them. Germline V gene lookup returns CDR1 LNHDA and CDR2 SQIVND (reference sequence). This TCR was recovered from a man aged 30 to 39 who had recovered from COVID-19. The specimen was PBMCs or T cells enriched from blood (not recorded which). The genes are TRBV19 and TRBJ1-1; D is uncertain. The CDR3 region is CASSIAHGSTEAFF. CDR3 nucleotide sequence: TGTGCCAGTAGTATCGCACACGGGTCGACTGAAGCTTTCTTT.